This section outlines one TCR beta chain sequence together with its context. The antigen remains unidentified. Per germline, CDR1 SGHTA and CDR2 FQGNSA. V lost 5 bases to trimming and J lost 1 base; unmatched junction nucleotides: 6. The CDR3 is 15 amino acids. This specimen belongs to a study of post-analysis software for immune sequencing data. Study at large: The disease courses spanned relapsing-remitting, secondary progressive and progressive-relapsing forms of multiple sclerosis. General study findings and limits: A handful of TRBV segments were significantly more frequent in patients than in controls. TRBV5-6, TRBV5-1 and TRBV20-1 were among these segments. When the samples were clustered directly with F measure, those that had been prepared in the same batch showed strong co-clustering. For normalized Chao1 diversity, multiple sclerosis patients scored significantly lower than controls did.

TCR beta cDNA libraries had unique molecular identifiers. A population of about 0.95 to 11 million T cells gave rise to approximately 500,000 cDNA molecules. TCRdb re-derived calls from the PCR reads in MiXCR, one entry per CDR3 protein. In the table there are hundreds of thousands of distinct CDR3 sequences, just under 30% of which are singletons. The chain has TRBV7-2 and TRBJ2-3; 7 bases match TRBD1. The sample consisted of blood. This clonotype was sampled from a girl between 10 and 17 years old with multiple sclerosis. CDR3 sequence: CASSKRTGCTDTQYF. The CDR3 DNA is TGTGCCAGCAGCAAAAGGACAGGCTGCACAGATACGCAGTATTTT.